This T cell receptor (beta chain) is from a study of T cells after yellow fever vaccination (dated by TCRdb to the late 2010s). Study-level background: The SMART-Seq v4 Ultra Low Input RNA kit was used to prepare libraries from fractions with low cell numbers. Two healthy male donors, one aged 18 to 29 and one aged 30 to 39 years, were included in the cohort. Blood was collected at multiple timepoints before and after primary and secondary immunization, and bulk PBMC replicates and cell subsets were isolated. To follow T-cell clones before and after primary and booster YFV17D yellow fever vaccination, bulk TCR alpha and beta repertoires were sequenced over time.

The sample's treatment or condition label is to be understood as: live attenuated yellow fever vaccine strain. At each blood-draw timepoint, two biological replicates of bulk PBMCs were collected. A standard Ficoll-Paque protocol was used to isolate PBMCs from peripheral blood. TriZol was used to extract RNA from bulk PBMCs, CD4 and CD8 fractions, and dextramer-positive and dextramer-negative fractions. The paper's findings and limits, for the study overall: The secondary T-cell response was found to be weaker but faster than the primary response, with a peak reached on day 5 rather than on day 15. Only a couple of donors were included in the study, so the extent to which the findings can be generalized is limited. A small share of clonotypes occurred in both CD4 and CD8 compartments, likely arising from convergent recombination. Most clones expanded after primary vaccination (approximately 96% of CD4 and roughly 91% of CD8) were re-detected after the booster, suggesting that broad memory maintenance occurred. Computational filtering was required because FACS-sorted repertoires could contain abundant contaminating clonotypes from the bulk population.

Comment on this clonotype: Its cognate antigen has yet to be identified. No base-level quality is on record; no much larger clone is a single base apart.

From its cysteine to its phenylalanine, the CDR3 spans 16 amino acids. Kept here is only the CDR3 DNA, which spans 48 bases and is read in frame from base 1. CDR1 DFQATT and CDR2 SNEGSKA were looked up in the germline V gene (reference sequence). Trimming accounts for 3 bases at V and 0 bases at J, while the number of junction bases matched to no gene is 5. TCR cDNA was made using 5'RACE template switching, a step that added a universal primer site and unique molecular identifiers. Priming of cDNA synthesis was performed from both the TCR alpha and TCR beta constant segments. Two PCR steps were used to amplify libraries, with sample barcodes and sequencing adapters being added in the second step. Sequencing of libraries was performed on Illumina HiSeq 2500 (2x100 bp) or NovaSeq (2x150 bp). Regarding the original processing steps: Demultiplexing of reads and collapsing into UMI consensus sequences were performed with MIGEC, and V(D)J alignment was carried out with MiXCR. Using edgeR on replicate PBMC samples, clonotypes were called vaccine-responding if FDR was below 0.01 and the log2 fold change was above 5 up to day 15. Each bulk clonotype was labeled CD4 or CD8 based on which sequenced repertoire, CD4 or CD8, contained the clonotype at higher abundance. The public reads were run again by TCRdb, first through fastp at Q25 and then through MiXCR, and only productive beta chains were kept. Rows with a matching CDR3 protein are joined into one entry that keeps the most common DNA and genes. These V and J calls derive from TCRdb rather than the authors' analysis. In all, the sample holds nearly 550,000 distinct CDR3 sequences, and less than 20% of those were seen once. The biggest ten clones account for approximately 14% of the sample.

The clonotype originates from a man aged 30-40 years who received the YFV17D yellow fever vaccine. In this chain, TRBV20-1 is recombined with TRBJ2-3; 11 central bases correspond to TRBD2. The sample was PBMCs, taken 15 days after the yellow fever booster vaccination. The CDR3 sequence is CSASLLAGASTDTQYF. The nucleotides read TGCAGTGCTAGCTTACTAGCGGGAGCTAGCACAGATACGCAGTATTTT.